Below, 14 T cell receptor beta chains from the same sample are listed, as sequenced in a study of patients and donors after allogeneic stem cell transplantation. From the RT-PCR reads, TCRdb called clonotypes with MiXCR, one entry per CDR3 protein. The sample carries around 240,000 distinct CDR3 sequences, roughly an eighth recorded once. Input material: blood, either unsorted or a sorted T cell fraction (not recorded which). These receptor sequences come from a human donor who was either an allogeneic HSCT recipient or a stem cell or donor lymphocyte infusion donor (not recorded which). It is not recorded whose cells these are; they may come from a transplant donor.

This clonotype was detected a few times. The chain links TRBV20-1 to TRBJ2-1, with 7 bases that match TRBD2. Germline values: CDR1 DFQATT, CDR2 SNEGSKA (reference sequence). The CDR3 covers 13 residues. Trimming took 2 bases from V and 8 from J; bases not matched to a gene: 6. CDR3 in DNA: TGCAGTGCTAGAATAGGGAGGGTGGATGAGCAGTTCTTC. Amino acids: CSARIGRVDEQFF.

This clonotype has just a few counts. The rearrangement joins TRBV7-9 to TRBJ1-1; D perhaps matches TRBD1 (6 bases). CDR3 size: 15 residues. Trimming removed 5 bases from V and 6 bases from J, with 19 bases in between. The germline CDR1 and CDR2 sequences are SEHNR and FQNEAQ (reference sequence). CDR3 residues: CASSELQGVDAEAFF. For the CDR3, the DNA is TGTGCCAGCAGCGAGCTACAGGGCGTCGACGCTGAAGCTTTCTTT.

This clonotype was detected ten times or more. The chain links TRBV20-1 to TRBJ1-3; the D is unclear. This CDR3 is 11 amino acids long. Germline CDR1 is DFQATT and CDR2 is SNEGSKA (reference sequence). V shed 0 bases and J shed 8 bases, with 5 bases lying between them. CDR3 protein: CSARDQHTIYF. The CDR3 DNA reads TGCAGTGCTAGAGATCAGCACACCATATATTTT.

This clonotype was seen a handful of times. The V and J genes are TRBV6-2 or TRBV6-3 and TRBJ2-7; maybe TRBD2 (6 bases). The germline gives CDR1 MNHEY, CDR2 SVGEGT. Trimming removed 3 bases at V and 1 base at J, with 10 bases between. The CDR3 covers 14 residues. CDR3: CASSYGGKSYEQYF. The CDR3, as DNA: TGTGCCAGCAGTTATGGAGGGAAGTCCTACGAGCAGTACTTC.

A few counts support this clonotype. The chain has TRBV19 and TRBJ1-2; unclear D gene. The CDR3 spans 10 residues. Trimming shortened V by 7 bases and J by 1 base, and 1 base separated the two germline ends. Germline V gene lookup returns CDR1 LNHDA and CDR2 SQIVND (reference sequence). This CDR3 is CASNNYGYTF. CDR3 bases: TGTGCCAGTAATAACTATGGCTACACCTTC.

The table lists this clonotype with a few counts. The V call is TRBV6-1, the J call TRBJ2-5; D gene ambiguous. The CDR3 length is 14 residues. V was pared by 6 bases and J by 5 bases, with 16 bases between. Per germline, CDR1 MNHNS and CDR2 SASEGT. CDR3 coding DNA: TGTGCCAGCAGCCCATCTGCGGTTGCCGAGACCCAGTACTTC. It translates to CASSPSAVAETQYF.

In its sample, this clonotype was seen many times. This chain connects TRBV20-1 to TRBJ2-7; no clear D gene. The CDR3 covers 13 residues. The germline V gene has CDR1 DFQATT and CDR2 SNEGSKA (reference sequence). V lost 2 bases, J lost 2 bases, and 10 bases lay in between. The CDR3 coding sequence is TGCAGTGCTAGAAAGGACGGAACCTACGAGCAGTACTTC. This gives the protein CSARKDGTYEQYF.

The gene calls are TRBV20-1 and TRBJ2-1; D is unclear. V was cut by 1 base and J by 3 bases, with 7 bases left in between. The CDR3 is 13 residues long. Germline V gene lookup returns CDR1 DFQATT and CDR2 SNEGSKA (reference sequence). The CDR3 nucleotides are TGCAGTGCTAGAGCGTCTAACTACAATGAGCAGTTCTTC. Its protein product is CSARASNYNEQFF.

This clonotype was counted a few times. The chain couples TRBV15 to TRBJ2-1; 10 bases line up with TRBD1. J was trimmed by 4 bases and V by 0 bases; bases with no gene match: 3. Germline-derived CDR1 and CDR2 are LNHNV and YYDKDF (reference sequence). CDR3 length equals 16 residues. The CDR3 DNA is TGTGCCACCAGCAGAGAAAAGGGACAGGGGTACAATGAGCAGTTCTTC. Protein sequence: CATSREKGQGYNEQFF.

The V call is TRBV7-2, the J call TRBJ2-5; D is ambiguous. Between the trimmed V and J ends, which lost 1 base and 5 bases, there was a span of 11 bases. CDR1 and CDR2 from the germline V gene are SGHTA and FQGNSA. This CDR3 contains 14 residues. The CDR3 protein is CASSLVAVGETQYF. CDR3 nucleotides: TGTGCCAGCAGCTTAGTCGCGGTAGGGGAGACCCAGTACTTC.

The chain uses TRBV20-1 and TRBJ2-1; 9 bases agree with TRBD2. Germline V gives CDR1 DFQATT, CDR2 SNEGSKA (reference sequence). The CDR3 totals 16 residues. V dropped 0 bases and J dropped 3; count of bases not matched to a gene: 6. The CDR3 DNA reads TGCAGTGCTAGAGATGTAGCGGGGGCCGACTACAATGAGCAGTTCTTC. Its translation is CSARDVAGADYNEQFF.

This clonotype was detected ten times or more. The chain carries TRBV7-2 and TRBJ1-1, with D unclear. Germline V gives CDR1 SGHTA, CDR2 FQGNSA. The CDR3 contains 16 residues. V was cut by 1 base and J by 3 bases, with 15 bases left in between. CDR3 region: CASSLGMGSWDTEAFF. Here the CDR3 DNA reads TGTGCCAGCAGCTTAGGTATGGGGTCCTGGGACACTGAAGCTTTCTTT.

The chain has TRBV4-3 and TRBJ2-2; D may be TRBD1 (5 bases). Germline values: CDR1 LGHNA, CDR2 YSLEER. The CDR3 has 16 amino acids. Trimming took 1 base from V and 1 from J, leaving 10 bases between them. The CDR3 nucleotides are TGCGCCAGCAGCCAAGTTACAGGCCTGAACACCGGGGAGCTGTTTTTT. Protein product: CASSQVTGLNTGELFF.

This clonotype was detected a few times. CDR3 in DNA: TGCGCCAGCAGCTTCGGGACGGGAGTCGTTGGCTATGGCTACACCTTC. This codes for CASSFGTGVVGYGYTF. The V call is TRBV5-1, the J call TRBJ1-2; possible D gene TRBD1, 5 bases. V was clipped by 2 bases and J by 4 bases, with 18 bases between them. Germline V gives CDR1 SGHRS, CDR2 YFSETQ. This CDR3 is 16 amino acids long.